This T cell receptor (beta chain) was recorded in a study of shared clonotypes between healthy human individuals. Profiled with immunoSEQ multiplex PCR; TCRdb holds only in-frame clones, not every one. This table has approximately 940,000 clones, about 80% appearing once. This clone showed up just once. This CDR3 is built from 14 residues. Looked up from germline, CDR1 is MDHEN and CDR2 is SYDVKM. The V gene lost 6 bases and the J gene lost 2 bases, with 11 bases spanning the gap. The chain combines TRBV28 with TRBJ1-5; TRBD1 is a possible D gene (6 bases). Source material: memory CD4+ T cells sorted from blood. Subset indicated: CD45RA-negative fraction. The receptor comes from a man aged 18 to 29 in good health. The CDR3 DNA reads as TGTGCCAGCAGAATGGCAGGGGGCAATCAGCCCCAGCATTTT. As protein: CASRMAGGNQPQHF.